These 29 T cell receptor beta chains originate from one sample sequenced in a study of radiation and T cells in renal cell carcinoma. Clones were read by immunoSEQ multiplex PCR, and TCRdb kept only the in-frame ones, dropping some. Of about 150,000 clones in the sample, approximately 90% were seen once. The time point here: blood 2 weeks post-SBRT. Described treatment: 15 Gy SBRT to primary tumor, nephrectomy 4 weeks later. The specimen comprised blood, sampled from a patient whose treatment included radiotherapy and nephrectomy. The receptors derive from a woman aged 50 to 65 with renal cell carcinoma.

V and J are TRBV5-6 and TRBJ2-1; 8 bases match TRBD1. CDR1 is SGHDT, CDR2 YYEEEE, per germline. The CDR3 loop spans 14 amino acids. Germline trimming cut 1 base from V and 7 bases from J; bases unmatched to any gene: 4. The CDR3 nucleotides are TGTGCCAGCAGCTTGAAATGGGACAGGAATGAGCAGTTCTTC. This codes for CASSLKWDRNEQFF.

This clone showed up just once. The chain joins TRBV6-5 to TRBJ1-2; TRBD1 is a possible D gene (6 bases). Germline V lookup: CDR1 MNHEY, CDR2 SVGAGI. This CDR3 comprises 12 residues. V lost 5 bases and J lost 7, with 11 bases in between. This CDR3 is CASSADSSGYTF. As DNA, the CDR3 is TGTGCCAGCAGTGCGGACAGCTCTGGCTACACCTTC.

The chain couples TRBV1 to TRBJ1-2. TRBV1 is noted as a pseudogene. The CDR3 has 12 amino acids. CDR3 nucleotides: TGCACCAGCAGCCTAGGCGAAAATGGCTACACCTTC. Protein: CTSSLGENGYTF.

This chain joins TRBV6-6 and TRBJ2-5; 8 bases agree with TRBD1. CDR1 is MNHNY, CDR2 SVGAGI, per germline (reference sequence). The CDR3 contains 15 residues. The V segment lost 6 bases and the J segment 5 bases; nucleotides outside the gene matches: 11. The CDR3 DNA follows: TGTGCCAGCAGCCTCCCGGGACAGGTTTGGGAGACCCAGTACTTC. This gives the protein CASSLPGQVWETQYF.

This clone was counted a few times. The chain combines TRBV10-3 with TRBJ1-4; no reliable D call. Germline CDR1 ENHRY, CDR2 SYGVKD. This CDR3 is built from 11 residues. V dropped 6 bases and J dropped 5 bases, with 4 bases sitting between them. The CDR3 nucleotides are TGTGCCATCAGCGAAAATGAAAAACTGTTTTTT. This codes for CAISENEKLFF.

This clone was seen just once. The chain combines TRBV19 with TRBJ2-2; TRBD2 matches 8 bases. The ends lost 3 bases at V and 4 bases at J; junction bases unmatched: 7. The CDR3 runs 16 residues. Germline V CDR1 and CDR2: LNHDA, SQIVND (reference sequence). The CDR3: CASSIRAGVATGELFF. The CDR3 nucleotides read TGTGCCAGTAGTATTCGAGCGGGGGTGGCCACCGGGGAGCTGTTTTTT.

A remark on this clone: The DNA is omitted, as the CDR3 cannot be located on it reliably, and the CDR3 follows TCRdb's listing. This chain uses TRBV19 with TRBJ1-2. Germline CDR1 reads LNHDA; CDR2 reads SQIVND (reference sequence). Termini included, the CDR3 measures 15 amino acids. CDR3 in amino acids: CASTVVGAGTGGYIF.

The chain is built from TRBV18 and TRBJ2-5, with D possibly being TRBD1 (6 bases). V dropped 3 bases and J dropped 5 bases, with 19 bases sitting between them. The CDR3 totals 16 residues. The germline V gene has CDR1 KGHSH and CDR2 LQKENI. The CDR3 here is CASSPPGAGVRETQYF. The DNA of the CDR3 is TGTGCCAGCTCACCGCCAGGGGCGGGTGTGCGGGAGACCCAGTACTTC.

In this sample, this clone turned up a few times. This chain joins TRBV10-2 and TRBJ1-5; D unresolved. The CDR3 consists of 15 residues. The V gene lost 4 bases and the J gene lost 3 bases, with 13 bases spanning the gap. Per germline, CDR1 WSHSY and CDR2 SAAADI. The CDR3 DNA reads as TGCGCCAGCAGTGGCTTTGGGGTAGACAATCAGCCCCAGCATTTT. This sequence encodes CASSGFGVDNQPQHF.

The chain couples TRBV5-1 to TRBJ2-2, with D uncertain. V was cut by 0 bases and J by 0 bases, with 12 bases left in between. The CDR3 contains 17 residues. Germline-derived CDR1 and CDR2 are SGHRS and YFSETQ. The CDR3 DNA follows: TGCGCCAGCAGCTTGGCCGGCAGGAGAGCGAACACCGGGGAGCTGTTTTTT. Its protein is CASSLAGRRANTGELFF.

The CDR3 region has the DNA TGTGCCAGCTCTCGTAGCGGGGGCCTTTCCTACGAGCAGTACTTC. This encodes CASSRSGGLSYEQYF. This chain links TRBV28 with TRBJ2-7; 9 nucleotides match TRBD2. This CDR3 is built from 15 residues. Per the germline V gene, CDR1 is MDHEN and CDR2 is SYDVKM. Trimming cost V 8 bases and J 1 base; bases outside gene matches: 9. Full variable domain (outside the CDR3, taken from reference TRBV28 and TRBJ2-7): DVKVTQSSRYLVKRTGEKVFLECVQDMDHENMFWYRQDPGLGLRLIYFSYDVKMKEKGDIPEGYSVSREKKERFSLILESASTNQTSMYLCASSRSGGLSYEQYFGPGTRLTVT.

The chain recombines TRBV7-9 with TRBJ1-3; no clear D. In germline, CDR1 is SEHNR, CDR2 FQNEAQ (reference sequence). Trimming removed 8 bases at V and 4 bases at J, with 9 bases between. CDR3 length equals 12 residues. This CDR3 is CASGRSGNTIYF. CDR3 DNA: TGTGCCAGCGGCCGATCAGGAAACACCATATATTTT.

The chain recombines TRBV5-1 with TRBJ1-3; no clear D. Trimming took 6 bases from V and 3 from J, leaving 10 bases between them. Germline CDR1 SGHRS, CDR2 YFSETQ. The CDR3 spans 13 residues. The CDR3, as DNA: TGCGCCAGCAAAACAGACGATGGAAACACCATATATTTT. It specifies CASKTDDGNTIYF.

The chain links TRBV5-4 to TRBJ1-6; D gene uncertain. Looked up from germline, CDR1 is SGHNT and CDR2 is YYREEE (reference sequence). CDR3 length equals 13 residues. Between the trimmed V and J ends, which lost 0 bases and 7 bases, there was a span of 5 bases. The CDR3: CASSLATNSPLHF. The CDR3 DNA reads TGTGCCAGCAGCTTGGCCACCAATTCACCCCTCCACTTT. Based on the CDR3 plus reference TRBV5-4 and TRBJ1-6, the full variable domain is ETGVTQSPTHLIKTRGQQVTLRCSSQSGHNTVSWYQQALGQGPQFIFQYYREEENGRGNFPPRFSGLQFPNYSSELNVNALELDDSALYLCASSLATNSPLHFGNGTRLTVT.

The CDR3 DNA follows: TGTGCCAGCAGCTTACTGGAGACCCAGTACTTC. Translation gives CASSLLETQYF. V is TRBV7-2 and J is TRBJ2-5; no definite D call. V shed 2 bases and J shed 5 bases, with 3 bases lying between them. This CDR3 is built from 11 residues. The germline gives CDR1 SGHTA, CDR2 FQGNSA.

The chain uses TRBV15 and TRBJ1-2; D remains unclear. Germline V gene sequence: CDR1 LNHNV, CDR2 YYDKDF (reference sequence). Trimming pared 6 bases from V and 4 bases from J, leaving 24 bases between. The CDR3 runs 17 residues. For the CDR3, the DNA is TGTGCCACCAGGAAAGCCGGGCGCCTCTCGGCGGGCTATGGCTACACCTTC. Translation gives CATRKAGRLSAGYGYTF.

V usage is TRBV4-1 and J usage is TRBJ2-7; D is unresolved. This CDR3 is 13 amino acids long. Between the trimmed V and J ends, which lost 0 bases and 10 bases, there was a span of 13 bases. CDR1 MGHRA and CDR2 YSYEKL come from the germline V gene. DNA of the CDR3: TGCGCCAGCAGCCAAGATTCAACCCGGCGTCAGTACTTC. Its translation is CASSQDSTRRQYF.

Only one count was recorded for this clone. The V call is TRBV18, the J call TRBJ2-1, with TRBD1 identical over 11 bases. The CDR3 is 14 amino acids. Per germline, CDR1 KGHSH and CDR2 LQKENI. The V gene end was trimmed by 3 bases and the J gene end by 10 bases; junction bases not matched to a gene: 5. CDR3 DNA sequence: TGTGCCAGCTCACCCCGGACAGGGGGCGACGAGCAGTTCTTC. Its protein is CASSPRTGGDEQFF.

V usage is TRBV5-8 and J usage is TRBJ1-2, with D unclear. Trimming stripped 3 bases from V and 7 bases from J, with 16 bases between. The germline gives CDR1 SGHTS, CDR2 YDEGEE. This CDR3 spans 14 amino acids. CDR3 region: CASSYIGRPAGYTF. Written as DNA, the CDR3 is TGTGCCAGCAGCTACATCGGCCGTCCGGCTGGCTACACCTTC.

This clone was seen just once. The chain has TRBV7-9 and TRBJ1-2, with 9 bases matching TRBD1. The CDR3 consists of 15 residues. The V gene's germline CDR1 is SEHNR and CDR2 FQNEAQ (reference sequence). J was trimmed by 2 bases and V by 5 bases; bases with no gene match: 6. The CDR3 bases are TGTGCCAGCAGCCGACTCGGACAGGGGAACTATGGCTACACCTTC. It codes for CASSRLGQGNYGYTF.

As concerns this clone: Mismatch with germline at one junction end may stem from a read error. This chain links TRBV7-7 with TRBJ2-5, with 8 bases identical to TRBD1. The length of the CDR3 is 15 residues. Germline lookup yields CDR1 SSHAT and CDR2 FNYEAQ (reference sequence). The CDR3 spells CASSLDRTGQETQYF. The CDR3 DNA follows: TGTGCTAGCAGCTTAGACCGGACAGGGCAAGAGACCCAGTACTTC.

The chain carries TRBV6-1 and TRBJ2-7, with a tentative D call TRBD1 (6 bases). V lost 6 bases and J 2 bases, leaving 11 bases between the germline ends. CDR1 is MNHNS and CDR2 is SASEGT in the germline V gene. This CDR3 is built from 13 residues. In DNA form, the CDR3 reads TGTGCCAGCAGGCTAGGGACAACCTACGAGCAGTACTTC. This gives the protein CASRLGTTYEQYF.

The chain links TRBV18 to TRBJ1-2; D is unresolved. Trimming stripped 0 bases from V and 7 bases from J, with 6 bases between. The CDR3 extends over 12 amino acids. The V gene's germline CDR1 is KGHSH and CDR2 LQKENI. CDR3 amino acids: CASSPPSAGYTF. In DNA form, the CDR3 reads TGTGCCAGCTCACCACCCTCGGCTGGCTACACCTTC.

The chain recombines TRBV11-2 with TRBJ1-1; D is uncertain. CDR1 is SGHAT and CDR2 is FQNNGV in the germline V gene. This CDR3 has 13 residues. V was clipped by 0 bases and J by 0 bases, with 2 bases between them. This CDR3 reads CASSLDLNTEAFF. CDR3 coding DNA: TGTGCCAGCAGCTTAGATCTGAACACTGAAGCTTTCTTT.

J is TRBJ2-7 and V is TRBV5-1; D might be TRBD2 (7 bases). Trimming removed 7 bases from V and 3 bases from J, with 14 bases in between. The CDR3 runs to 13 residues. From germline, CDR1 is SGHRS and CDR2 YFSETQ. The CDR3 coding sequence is TGCGCCAGCGGGGGGGGCCTCGACTACGAGCAGTACTTC. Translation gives CASGGGLDYEQYF. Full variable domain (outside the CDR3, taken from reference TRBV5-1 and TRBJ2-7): KAGVTQTPRYLIKTRGQQVTLSCSPISGHRSVSWYQQTPGQGLQFLFEYFSETQRNKGNFPGRFSGRQFSNSRSEMNVSTLELGDSALYLCASGGGLDYEQYFGPGTRLTVT.

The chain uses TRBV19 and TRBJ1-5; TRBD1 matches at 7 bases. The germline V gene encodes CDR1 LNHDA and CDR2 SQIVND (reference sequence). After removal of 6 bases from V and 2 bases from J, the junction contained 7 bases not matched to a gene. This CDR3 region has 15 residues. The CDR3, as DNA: TGTGCCAGTAGCCGACAGGGAAGAGGCAATCAGCCCCAGCATTTT. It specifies CASSRQGRGNQPQHF.

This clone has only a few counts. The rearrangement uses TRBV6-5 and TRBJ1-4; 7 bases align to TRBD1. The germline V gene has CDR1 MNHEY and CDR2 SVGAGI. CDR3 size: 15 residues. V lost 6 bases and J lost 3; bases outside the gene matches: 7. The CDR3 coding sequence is TGTGCCAGCAGCCTACAGGGGCTAGCTAATGAAAAACTGTTTTTT. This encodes CASSLQGLANEKLFF.

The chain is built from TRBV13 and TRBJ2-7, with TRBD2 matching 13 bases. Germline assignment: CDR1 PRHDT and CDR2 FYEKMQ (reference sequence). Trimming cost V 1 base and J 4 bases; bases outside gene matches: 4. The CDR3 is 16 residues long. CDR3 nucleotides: TGTGCCAGCAGCTTAGCTCCGGGACTAGCGGGGTACGAGCAGTACTTC. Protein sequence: CASSLAPGLAGYEQYF. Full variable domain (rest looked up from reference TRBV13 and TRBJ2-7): AAGVIQSPRHLIKEKRETATLKCYPIPRHDTVYWYQQGPGQDPQFLISFYEKMQSDKGSIPDRFSAQQFSDYHSELNMSSLELGDSALYFCASSLAPGLAGYEQYFGPGTRLTVT.

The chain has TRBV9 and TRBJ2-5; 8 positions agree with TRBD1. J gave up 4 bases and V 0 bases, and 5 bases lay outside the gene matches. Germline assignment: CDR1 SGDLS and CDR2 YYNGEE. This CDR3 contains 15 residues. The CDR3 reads CASSVGQGARETQYF. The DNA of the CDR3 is TGTGCCAGCAGCGTAGGGCAGGGGGCAAGAGAGACCCAGTACTTC.